Given below is one T cell receptor beta chain in context. The sample has other DNA sequences that encode this CDR3 too. Recent acute infections and vaccinations were absent in the healthy HIV-negative adult donors. These data belong to a study of shared clonotypes between healthy human individuals. Germline CDR1 is MDHEN and CDR2 is SYDVKM. The CDR3 consists of 11 residues. The germline V and J ends were trimmed by 3 bases and 8 bases, with 7 bases remaining between them. Libraries were prepared by immunoSEQ multiplex PCR; TCRdb keeps only in-frame clonotypes and omits some of them. The repertoire includes roughly 2.2 million clones, about 92% of them detected once, and around 0.4% sits in the top ten.

V gene TRBV28 combines with J gene TRBJ1-2; D might be TRBD1 (5 bases). The TCR was taken from a man aged 18 to 29 in good health. Some clones in this sample may be carry-over from other donors' samples. Sequencing used naive CD4+ T cells from PBMCs. Subset specified: CD45RA+ positively selected. CDR3 region: CASSFGGGYTF. DNA of the CDR3: TGTGCCAGCAGTTTTGGGGGGGGCTACACCTTC.